This is a list of T cell receptor beta chains from one sample in a study of identical twins. TCRdb analysed the 5' RACE reads with MiXCR anew, one entry per CDR3 protein. Of about 210,000 distinct CDR3 sequences in the sample, 9.4% were seen once. The sequencing sample was made of memory (CD45RO+) T cells sorted from blood. Receptors originate from a young woman in good health. CDR3s include the opening cysteine and the closing phenylalanine or tryptophan. The D gene is left open where the match is weak. Expanded clones get a size class; other rows say once, few or many, or leave the size out.

d_call	clone_size	v_call	j_call	cdr3_aa	cdr3_nt
NA	NA	TRBV19	TRBJ2-4	CASSFGNIQYF	TGTGCCAGTAGCTTCGGAAACATTCAGTACTTC
NA	NA	TRBV4-1	TRBJ2-1	CASSLHIEGNEQFF	TGCGCCAGCAGCCTTCACATAGAAGGCAATGAGCAGTTCTTC
TRBD2	once	TRBV30	TRBJ2-7	CAASGSSYEQYF	TGTGCCGCTAGCGGGAGCTCCTACGAGCAGTACTTC
TRBD1	NA	TRBV10-3	TRBJ2-1	CAISILTGANEQFF	TGTGCCATCAGTATACTTACAGGGGCGAATGAGCAGTTCTTC
TRBD1	NA	TRBV11-1	TRBJ2-2	CASSLSLQGGQQNTGELFF	TGTGCCAGCAGCTTAAGTCTGCAAGGGGGACAGCAAAACACCGGGGAGCTGTTTTTT
NA	NA	TRBV29-1	TRBJ2-5	CSVGDSAGQYF	TGCAGCGTTGGAGACTCGGCAGGCCAGTACTTC
TRBD2	many	TRBV4-3	TRBJ2-5	CASSQKGTSGNQETQYF	TGCGCCAGCAGCCAGAAGGGGACTAGCGGGAATCAAGAGACCCAGTACTTC
TRBD1	many	TRBV5-1	TRBJ1-1	CASRIDRGKSRAFF	TGCGCCAGCAGAATCGACAGGGGCAAATCTCGGGCTTTCTTT
TRBD2	NA	TRBV20-1	TRBJ2-1	CSAATGLAVYNEQFF	TGCAGTGCTGCGACCGGACTAGCGGTATACAATGAGCAGTTCTTC
NA	few	TRBV27	TRBJ2-1	CASSLNGQSSYNEQFF	TGTGCCAGCAGTTTAAACGGCCAGAGCTCCTACAATGAGCAGTTCTTC
NA	NA	TRBV3-1	TRBJ1-6	CASSQWTGGGNSPLHF	TGTGCCAGCAGCCAATGGACCGGGGGCGGGAATTCACCCCTCCACTTT
NA	many	TRBV5-1	TRBJ2-1	CASSLAGDHYNEQFF	TGCGCCAGCAGCTTGGCTGGGGACCACTACAATGAGCAGTTCTTC
NA	NA	TRBV15	TRBJ2-3	CATSRVGGLNTDTQYF	TGTGCCACCAGCAGAGTAGGGGGGCTTAACACAGATACGCAGTATTTT
NA	few	TRBV3-1	TRBJ1-1	CASSQGSPMNTEAFF	TGTGCCAGCAGCCAAGGTTCGCCCATGAACACTGAAGCTTTCTTT
TRBD2	many	TRBV10-3	TRBJ2-7	CAISPGLGTDEQYF	TGTGCCATCAGTCCGGGACTAGGTACGGACGAGCAGTACTTC
TRBD2	NA	TRBV28	TRBJ2-3	CASSSQLAGVETDTQYF	TGTGCCAGCAGCTCCCAGCTAGCGGGAGTTGAGACAGATACGCAGTATTTT
NA	NA	TRBV5-1	TRBJ2-5	CASSLQLGLGETQYF	TGCGCCAGCAGCTTACAACTAGGACTGGGCGAGACCCAGTACTTC
TRBD1	few	TRBV20-1	TRBJ1-4	CSARDSWTGKGEKLFF	TGCAGTGCTAGAGATTCTTGGACAGGGAAGGGTGAAAAACTGTTTTTT
NA	NA	TRBV7-2	TRBJ2-1	CASSFRSPPEQFF	TGTGCCAGCAGCTTTAGATCTCCCCCTGAGCAGTTCTTC
NA	NA	TRBV4-1	TRBJ2-3	CASSPQMALTDTQYF	TGCGCCAGCAGCCCCCAAATGGCGCTCACAGATACGCAGTATTTT
TRBD1	few	TRBV6-1	TRBJ1-3	CASRTGGGSGNTIYF	TGTGCCAGCAGAACAGGGGGTGGATCTGGAAACACCATATATTTT
NA	NA	TRBV29-1	TRBJ1-1	CSGGRTGTEAFF	TGCAGCGGGGGCCGTACGGGCACTGAAGCTTTCTTT
NA	NA	TRBV27	TRBJ1-5	CASSPPGGQPQHF	TGTGCCAGCAGTCCCCCGGGGGGTCAGCCCCAGCATTTT
NA	few	TRBV29-1	TRBJ2-1	CSVYDTLEIGQFF	TGCAGCGTTTACGATACCCTGGAGATAGGGCAGTTCTTC
NA	NA	TRBV10-3	TRBJ2-1	CAISPDSSNEQFF	TGTGCCATCAGTCCGGACTCCAGCAATGAGCAGTTCTTC
TRBD1	NA	TRBV6-5	TRBJ1-2	CASSYGGTVATGYTF	TGTGCCAGCAGTTACGGTGGGACAGTTGCTACTGGCTACACCTTC
NA	NA	TRBV11-1	TRBJ2-3	CASSPTPLLAGRADTQYF	TGTGCCAGCAGCCCCACCCCCCTTCTCGCGGGAAGAGCAGATACGCAGTATTTT
NA	many	TRBV18	TRBJ1-1	CASSLDEELNTEAFF	TGTGCCAGCTCACTAGACGAAGAATTGAACACTGAAGCTTTCTTT
TRBD2	many	TRBV2	TRBJ2-1	CASKVRGGNEQFF	TGTGCCAGCAAGGTGCGCGGGGGCAATGAGCAGTTCTTC
NA	few	TRBV6-6	TRBJ2-5	CASSLEPQETQYF	TGTGCCAGCAGTTTAGAGCCCCAAGAGACCCAGTACTTC
NA	NA	TRBV12-3/TRBV12-4	TRBJ2-2	CASSWGGELFF	TGTGCCAGCAGTTGGGGGGGGGAGCTGTTTTTT